This T cell receptor beta chain was recorded in a study of blood T cell repertoires in COVID-19. Turning to the study itself: COVID-19 samples collected from the United States, Italy and Spain covered acute and convalescent phases. In each case, the material was cDNA or gDNA derived from T cells, B-cell-depleted T cells, or PBMCs.

The germline V and J ends were trimmed by 0 bases and 11 bases, with 13 bases remaining between them. Germline CDR1 is GTSNPN and CDR2 is SVGIG (reference sequence). This CDR3 spans 12 amino acids. Per the original methods: Cell counts per sample came from amplifying reference gene primers. Repertoires were generated with immunoSEQ multiplex PCR, while TCRdb's copy carries only in-frame clones and drops some. Clone size and V and J calls were adopted from that table, with D and trimming inferred from the DNA. The sample lists approximately 400,000 clones, 70% to 85% occurring once. Input material: peripheral blood. This receptor was taken from a human donor with acute or convalescent COVID-19. The donor label of this sample is uncertain. The chain combines TRBV30 with TRBJ1-1; D uncertain. Here the CDR3 reads CAWSVQEPWAFF. DNA for the CDR3: TGTGCCTGGAGTGTACAAGAACCGTGGGCTTTCTTT.